This section outlines one T cell receptor beta chain sequence together with its context. There were at least 6 micrograms of total RNA extracted from every sample. These data originate in a study of blood T cells in healthy people across ages. Through a sample-barcoded 5' primer and a J-beta primer mix, a second PCR was run for about 6 to 11 cycles. TCRdb re-called the 5' RACE reads with MiXCR, one entry per CDR3 protein. The table has approximately 760,000 distinct CDR3 sequences, roughly 25% seen once; the top ten hold 9.4%. The sample also formed part of further work on T cells of mothers and their children. That report notes: Mothers gave over 9 million TCR beta CDR3 reads each, and children roughly 3 million each.

The source is a boy aged 10-17 years in good health. Sequencing was carried out using blood.

The CDR3 loop reads CASSSKQMRQKPSYNEQFF. For the CDR3, the DNA is TGTGCCAGCAGCTCAAAACAAATGAGACAGAAGCCCTCCTACAATGAGCAGTTCTTC. V is TRBV5-4 and J is TRBJ2-1, with a tentative D call TRBD1 (5 bases). Germline assignment: CDR1 SGHNT and CDR2 YYREEE (reference sequence). The V gene lost 3 bases and the J gene lost 0 bases, with 22 bases spanning the gap. The CDR3 has 19 residues.